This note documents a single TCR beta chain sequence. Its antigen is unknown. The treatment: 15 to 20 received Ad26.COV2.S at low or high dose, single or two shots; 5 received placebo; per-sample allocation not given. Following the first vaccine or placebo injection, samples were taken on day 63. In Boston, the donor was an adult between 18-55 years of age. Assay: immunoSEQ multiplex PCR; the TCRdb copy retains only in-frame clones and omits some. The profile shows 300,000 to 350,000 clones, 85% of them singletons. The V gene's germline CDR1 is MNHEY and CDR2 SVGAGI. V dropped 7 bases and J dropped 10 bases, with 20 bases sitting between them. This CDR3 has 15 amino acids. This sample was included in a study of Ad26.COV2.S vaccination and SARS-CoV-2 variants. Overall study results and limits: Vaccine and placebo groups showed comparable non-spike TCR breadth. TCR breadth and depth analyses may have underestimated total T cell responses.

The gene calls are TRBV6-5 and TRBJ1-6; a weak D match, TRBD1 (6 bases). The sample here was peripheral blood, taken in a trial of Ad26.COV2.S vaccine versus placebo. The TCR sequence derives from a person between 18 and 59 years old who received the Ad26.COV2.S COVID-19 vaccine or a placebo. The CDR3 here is CASTPQGGGGSPLHF. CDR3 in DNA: TGTGCCAGCACTCCACAGGGTGGTGGTGGATCACCCCTCCACTTT.